The entry below gives a single T cell receptor beta chain sequence along with its context. This sample was included in a study of CD8 T cells in Susac syndrome. Germline-derived CDR1 and CDR2 are MNHEY and SMNVEV (reference sequence). The CDR3 runs to 15 residues. V gave up 5 bases and J gave up 4 bases; unmatched junction bases: 5. A quantity of about 0.5 to 1 ug RNA underwent reverse transcription using random hexamers. TCRdb ran MiXCR on the immunoSEQ multiplex PCR reads and lists one entry per CDR3 protein. The table has about 23,000 distinct CDR3 sequences, 93% seen once; the top ten hold approximately 0.63%.

V and J are TRBV27 and TRBJ2-6; TRBD1 matches at 7 bases. The sample comprised CD8+ T cells from PBMCs. This TCR came from a human donor with Susac syndrome. For the CDR3, the DNA is TGTGCCAGCAGTGCCCAGGGGGTAGGGGCCAACGTCCTGACTTTC. It yields the protein CASSAQGVGANVLTF.